This T cell receptor (beta chain) was recorded in a study of blood T cell repertoires in COVID-19 (dated by TCRdb to the early 2020s). About the full investigation: The collaborator samples originated in the United States, Italy and Spain and spanned the acute and convalescent phases of COVID-19. Subjects who had been exposed to COVID-19, were actively infected with it, or had recovered from it provided the deeply sampled blood TCRbeta repertoires that made up the dataset. The material from the prospective study consisted of cDNA or gDNA derived from T cells, B-cell-depleted T cells, or PBMCs. The samples were drawn from the first 160 participants of the ongoing ImmuneRACE study and from more than 1,000 subjects provided by 6 global collaborators. Where available, HLA class I and class II types were obtained from metadata supplied by the sample provider rather than from assay-based typing. A freely available public database, intended as a resource for researchers studying the immune response to SARS-CoV-2, is where the repertoires were released. Nearly every sample came with metadata listing a de-identified subject ID, COVID-19 status, age in years and sex. General conclusions and limits of the study: The amount of clinical and demographic metadata varied by source and participant and was provided uncurated.

Notes on this clone: No antigen is known for it. Base qualities are not recorded, but no much larger clone differs from it by a single base.

TCRbeta CDR3 regions were amplified from genomic DNA by means of the immunoSEQ Assay, a bias-controlled multiplex PCR. In the source study's methods: The number of nucleated cells in each sample was estimated by amplification of reference gene primers within the assay. To quantify the absolute abundance of each unique TCRbeta CDR3 rearrangement, sequence reads were collapsed and filtered. Productive Simpson clonality was computed per sample as the square root of Simpson's diversity index over productive rearrangements. What TCRdb holds here is the immuneACCESS table cut down to in-frame rearrangements. Part of the clones is not present; checked against another copy, under half of the missing clones reflect an unresolved V gene, and the others are unexplained. V, J and clone size are taken as reported in that table, and D and trimming were inferred from the DNA itself. For this sample there are roughly 250,000 clones; approximately 90% appear just once. Jointly, the top ten make up roughly 3.7% of the sample.

Between the V and J ends, shortened by 5 bases and 3 bases respectively, the junction contains 13 bases. As encoded in the germline V gene (reference sequence), CDR1 is LGHDT while CDR2 is YNNKEL. Including cysteine and phenylalanine, the CDR3 has 14 amino acids. The DNA shown is the 42-base CDR3, in frame from base 1. The collaborating institutions used their own protocols to collect whole blood in K2EDTA tubes. For TCRbeta analysis, collaborator samples were shipped as frozen whole blood, as isolated PBMCs, or as DNA extracted from either sample type. Input material: peripheral blood. The sequence came from a woman aged 40 to 50 with acute or convalescent COVID-19. The chain joins TRBV3-1 (or the pseudogene TRBV3-2) to TRBJ1-2; the best D guess is TRBD1, with 5 bases matching. The sequenced DNA is TGTGCCAGCAGCAAGTGGGACTCATACTATGGCTACACCTTC. Translated, this is CASSKWDSYYGYTF.